These T cell receptor beta chains were read from a single sample in a study of blood T cell repertoires in COVID-19. Libraries were prepared by immunoSEQ multiplex PCR; TCRdb keeps only in-frame clonotypes and omits some of them. The table has about 38,000 clones, around 87% seen once. The source material was peripheral blood. The receptors originated from a man aged 50 to 59 with active or convalescent COVID-19. The CDR3 runs from the conserved cysteine through the conserved F or W. The D gene is left open where the match is weak. Not all rows give a size; the values are once, few, many and, for expanded clones, a class.

d_gene	v_gene	abundance	j_gene	CDR3nt	CDR3aa
.	TRBV7-3	.	TRBJ1-6	TGTGCCAGCAGCCGGGACAAAGATTCACCCCTCCACTTT	CASSRDKDSPLHF
.	TRBV6-5	.	TRBJ2-2	TGTGCCAGCACCTGGGAGGTAGTGACCGGGGAGCTGTTTTTT	CASTWEVVTGELFF
.	TRBV4-1	.	TRBJ2-1	TGCGCCAGCAGCTCCGAGAGGTCCTCCTACAATGAGCAGTTCTTC	CASSSERSSYNEQFF
.	TRBV7-2	.	TRBJ1-2	TGTGCCAGCAGCAAACAGGGTGGGGACTATGGCTACACCTTC	CASSKQGGDYGYTF
TRBD1	TRBV9	.	TRBJ1-3	TGTGCCAGCAGCGAGGGGGCGCCTGGAAACACCATATATTTT	CASSEGAPGNTIYF
TRBD2	TRBV11-3	.	TRBJ2-2	TGTGCCAGCAGCTCGGGACTAGCGTCCGGGGAGCTGTTTTTT	CASSSGLASGELFF
.	TRBV5-1	once	TRBJ2-3	TGCGCCAGCAGCCCAAGGGGCGATACGCAGTATTTT	CASSPRGDTQYF
.	TRBV5-6	.	TRBJ1-5	TGTGCCAGCAGCTTGTGGACAGCATATAGCAATCAGCCCCAGCATTTT	CASSLWTAYSNQPQHF
TRBD1	TRBV9	.	TRBJ2-7	TGTGCCAGCAGCGTAGAACAGGGGGTGAATTACGAGCAGTACTTC	CASSVEQGVNYEQYF
.	TRBV28	.	TRBJ1-5	TGTGCCAGCAGTTTGGGGCAGGGAAATCAGCCCCAGCATTTT	CASSLGQGNQPQHF
TRBD1	TRBV28	.	TRBJ1-3	TGTGCCAGCAGTTCTCGGACAGGGGCAAGCTCTGGAAACACCATATATTTT	CASSSRTGASSGNTIYF
.	TRBV5-4	.	TRBJ1-3	TGTGCCAGCAGCCTTCCCTGGGGGCAGGGCTCTGGAAACACCATATATTTT	CASSLPWGQGSGNTIYF